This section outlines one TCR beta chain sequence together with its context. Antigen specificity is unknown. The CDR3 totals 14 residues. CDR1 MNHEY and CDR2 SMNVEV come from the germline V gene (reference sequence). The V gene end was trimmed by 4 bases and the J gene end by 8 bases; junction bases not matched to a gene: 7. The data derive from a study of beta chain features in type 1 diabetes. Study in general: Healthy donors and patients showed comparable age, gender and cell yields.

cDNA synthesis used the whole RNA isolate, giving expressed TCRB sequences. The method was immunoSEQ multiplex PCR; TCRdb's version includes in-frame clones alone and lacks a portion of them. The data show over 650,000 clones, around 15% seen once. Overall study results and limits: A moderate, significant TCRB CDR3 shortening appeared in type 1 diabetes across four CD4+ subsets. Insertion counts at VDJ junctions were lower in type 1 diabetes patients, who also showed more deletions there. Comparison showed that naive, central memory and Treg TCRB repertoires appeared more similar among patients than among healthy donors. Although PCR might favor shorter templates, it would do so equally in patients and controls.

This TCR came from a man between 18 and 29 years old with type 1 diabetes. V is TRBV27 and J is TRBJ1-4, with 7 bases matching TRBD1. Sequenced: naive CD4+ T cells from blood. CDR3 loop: CASSSTGVGEKLFF. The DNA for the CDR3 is TGTGCCAGCAGTTCTACAGGGGTAGGGGAAAAACTGTTTTTT.